The rows below give T cell receptor beta chains drawn from one sample of a study of OX40 agonist ivuxolimab in advanced cancers. Generated by immunoSEQ multiplex PCR, the TCRdb table keeps only in-frame clones and is missing some. This sample has approximately 64,000 clones; roughly nine tenths occur once, and the top ten carry 0.67%. The input for sequencing was CD4+ or CD8+ T cells sorted from blood, taken in a trial of the OX40 agonist ivuxolimab. The source of these receptors is an adult with an advanced solid tumor such as melanoma, head and neck, liver or kidney cancer. Both conserved end residues are part of each CDR3. The D gene is left open where the match is weak. For some rows the clone size is stated as once, few or many, or as a class when expanded; others skip it.

j_gene: TRBJ1-1; abundance: .; v_gene: TRBV6-5; d_gene: .; CDR3aa: CASIDGRATEAFF; CDR3nt: TGTGCCAGCATTGACGGTAGGGCCACTGAAGCTTTCTTT
j_gene: TRBJ2-7; abundance: .; v_gene: TRBV19; d_gene: .; CDR3aa: CASSTPGSYEQYF; CDR3nt: TGTGCCAGTAGTACCCCGGGATCCTACGAGCAGTACTTC
j_gene: TRBJ1-5; abundance: once; v_gene: TRBV19; d_gene: .; CDR3aa: CASSIAGQRVNQPQHF; CDR3nt: TGTGCCAGTAGTATAGCGGGGCAAAGGGTCAATCAGCCCCAGCATTTT
j_gene: TRBJ1-4; abundance: .; v_gene: TRBV7-9; d_gene: TRBD1; CDR3aa: CASSFGQGASEKLFF; CDR3nt: TGTGCCAGCAGCTTCGGACAGGGGGCTAGTGAAAAACTGTTTTTT
j_gene: TRBJ1-2; abundance: .; v_gene: TRBV15; d_gene: .; CDR3aa: CATSVGAYGYTF; CDR3nt: TGTGCCACCAGTGTTGGGGCCTATGGCTACACCTTC
j_gene: TRBJ1-6; abundance: .; v_gene: TRBV30; d_gene: .; CDR3aa: CAWRSLRTAPNSPLHF; CDR3nt: TGTGCCTGGAGGTCCCTTCGAACAGCACCGAATTCACCCCTCCACTTT
j_gene: TRBJ2-3; abundance: .; v_gene: TRBV19; d_gene: .; CDR3aa: CASSNYRRSSTDTQYF; CDR3nt: TGTGCCAGTAGTAATTACAGGCGTTCTAGCACAGATACGCAGTATTTT
j_gene: TRBJ2-7; abundance: .; v_gene: TRBV7-2; d_gene: TRBD2; CDR3aa: CASSQRGVTYEQYF; CDR3nt: TGTGCCAGCAGCCAGCGGGGGGTAACCTACGAGCAGTACTTC
j_gene: TRBJ1-3; abundance: .; v_gene: TRBV28; d_gene: .; CDR3aa: CASSPPGGFDATGNTIYF; CDR3nt: TGTGCCAGCAGTCCGCCGGGGGGTTTTGACGCAACGGGAAACACCATATATTTT
j_gene: TRBJ1-2; abundance: .; v_gene: TRBV28; d_gene: .; CDR3aa: CASSPGVYGYTF; CDR3nt: TGTGCCAGCAGTCCAGGGGTTTATGGCTACACCTTC
j_gene: TRBJ1-2; abundance: .; v_gene: TRBV6-6; d_gene: .; CDR3aa: CASSLPEANYGYTF; CDR3nt: TGTGCCAGCAGTCTCCCGGAAGCTAACTATGGCTACACCTTC
j_gene: TRBJ2-3; abundance: .; v_gene: TRBV5-8; d_gene: .; CDR3aa: CASSLGQVTDTQYF; CDR3nt: TGTGCCAGCAGCTTAGGGCAGGTCACAGATACGCAGTATTTT
j_gene: TRBJ2-5; abundance: .; v_gene: TRBV11-2; d_gene: .; CDR3aa: CASSLPAPRGLPQYF; CDR3nt: TGTGCCAGCAGCCTACCTGCCCCTCGAGGACTGCCCCAGTACTTC
j_gene: TRBJ2-7; abundance: once; v_gene: TRBV5-1; d_gene: .; CDR3aa: CASSYTGRDEQYF; CDR3nt: TGCGCCAGCAGCTATACAGGGAGGGACGAGCAGTACTTC
j_gene: TRBJ2-7; abundance: .; v_gene: TRBV6-1; d_gene: .; CDR3aa: CASSDFGRRLTYEQYF; CDR3nt: TGTGCCAGCAGTGATTTCGGGCGGAGGCTAACCTACGAGCAGTACTTC
j_gene: TRBJ2-1; abundance: .; v_gene: TRBV7-9; d_gene: TRBD1; CDR3aa: CASSSRDRDPYNEQFF; CDR3nt: TGTGCCAGCAGCTCCCGGGACAGGGACCCCTACAATGAGCAGTTCTTC
j_gene: TRBJ1-1; abundance: .; v_gene: TRBV5-1; d_gene: .; CDR3aa: CASSSMGSTEAFF; CDR3nt: TGCGCCAGCAGCTCCATGGGGAGCACTGAAGCTTTCTTT
j_gene: TRBJ2-1; abundance: many; v_gene: TRBV4-1; d_gene: .; CDR3aa: CASSQASTGNNEQFF; CDR3nt: TGCGCCAGCAGCCAAGCCTCCACAGGAAACAATGAGCAGTTCTTC
j_gene: TRBJ1-2; abundance: .; v_gene: TRBV29-1; d_gene: .; CDR3aa: CSVEVFEGYTF; CDR3nt: TGCAGCGTTGAAGTTTTCGAAGGCTACACCTTC
j_gene: TRBJ2-7; abundance: .; v_gene: TRBV2; d_gene: .; CDR3aa: CASSPITRTISYEQYF; CDR3nt: TGTGCCAGCAGTCCTATAACGCGTACCATCTCCTACGAGCAGTACTTC
j_gene: TRBJ2-3; abundance: once; v_gene: TRBV5-4; d_gene: TRBD2; CDR3aa: CASSRGREGTDTQYF; CDR3nt: TGTGCCAGCAGCCGAGGGAGGGAGGGGACAGATACGCAGTATTTT
j_gene: TRBJ2-7; abundance: once; v_gene: TRBV10-1; d_gene: .; CDR3aa: CASSEMGTDDEQYF; CDR3nt: TGCGCCAGCAGTGAGATGGGGACTGACGACGAGCAGTACTTC
j_gene: TRBJ1-1; abundance: .; v_gene: TRBV20-1; d_gene: .; CDR3aa: CSAMGPGEAFF; CDR3nt: TGCAGTGCCATGGGCCCTGGGGAAGCTTTCTTT
j_gene: TRBJ2-7; abundance: .; v_gene: TRBV7-8; d_gene: .; CDR3aa: CASSLKRFPYEQYF; CDR3nt: TGTGCCAGCAGCTTAAAGAGGTTCCCCTACGAGCAGTACTTC
j_gene: TRBJ2-1; abundance: .; v_gene: TRBV5-1; d_gene: .; CDR3aa: CASSLQDSSYNEQFF; CDR3nt: TGCGCCAGCAGCTTGCAGGACAGCTCCTACAATGAGCAGTTCTTC
j_gene: TRBJ2-3; abundance: .; v_gene: TRBV7-8; d_gene: .; CDR3aa: CASSRQVTEYADTQYF; CDR3nt: TGTGCCAGCAGCCGTCAAGTCACAGAATACGCAGATACGCAGTATTTT
j_gene: TRBJ2-7; abundance: .; v_gene: TRBV10-3; d_gene: TRBD2; CDR3aa: CAIQMAGAGYEQYF; CDR3nt: TGTGCCATCCAAATGGCGGGAGCTGGATACGAGCAGTACTTC
j_gene: TRBJ1-5; abundance: .; v_gene: TRBV11-2; d_gene: .; CDR3aa: CASSSGGNQPQHF; CDR3nt: TGTGCCAGCAGCTCAGGGGGCAATCAGCCCCAGCATTTT
j_gene: TRBJ2-1; abundance: .; v_gene: TRBV6-5; d_gene: .; CDR3aa: CASNGEQFF; CDR3nt: TGTGCCAGCAACGGGGAGCAGTTCTTC
j_gene: TRBJ2-1; abundance: once; v_gene: TRBV5-8; d_gene: TRBD2; CDR3aa: CASSSLGTSGYNEQFF; CDR3nt: TGTGCCAGCAGCAGCTTGGGGACTAGCGGTTACAATGAGCAGTTCTTC